The sequence of this T cell receptor (beta chain) was determined in a study of cytomegalovirus exposure and HLA in healthy donors. Findings of the study overall: An analysis done earlier found most TCR beta V segments productive about 87% or about 30% of the time. Altogether, some 170 TCR beta chains were recorded as cytomegalovirus-associated.

About this clone itself: Its matching antigen is unknown.

PCR primers comprised 60 Vbeta and 13 Jbeta primers. The protocol was immunoSEQ multiplex PCR, while the TCRdb copy is restricted to in-frame clones and leaves out a portion. The sample has around 75,000 clones, around three quarters seen once; the top ten hold around 3.7%. The sample taken for sequencing was PBMCs. The receptor's source is a man between 40 and 49 years old in good health and CMV-seronegative.

The CDR3 nucleotides are TGTGCCAGCAGCTTAGCGGGGCACATGAACACTGAAGCTTTCTTT. It specifies CASSLAGHMNTEAFF. The gene calls are TRBV7-3 and TRBJ1-1, with TRBD1 as a possible D gene (5 bases). The CDR3 loop spans 15 amino acids. Germline V gene data show CDR1 as SGHTA and CDR2 as FQGTGA. Trimming took 2 bases from V and 0 from J, leaving 10 bases between them.